The 26 T cell receptor beta chains given below trace back to one sample, sequenced in a study of blood T cell repertoires in COVID-19. TCRdb's copy holds only in-frame clones and misses some; the assay was immunoSEQ multiplex PCR. This table holds over 150,000 clones, about 75% found once. The sequenced sample was peripheral blood. The receptors were sampled from a woman aged 70-85 years with acute or convalescent COVID-19.

The chain recombines TRBV18 with TRBJ2-3; 8 nucleotides agree with TRBD1. Germline V gives CDR1 KGHSH, CDR2 LQKENI. The V and J ends lost 2 bases and 6 bases, in that order; junction bases with no gene match: 13. CDR3 length: 17 amino acids. CDR3 nucleotides: TGTGCCAGCTCACCATCAGGGGGCGCCTCCCCGGGGGATACGCAGTATTTT. Protein: CASSPSGGASPGDTQYF.

The chain has TRBV5-1 and TRBJ2-1; the match to TRBD2 covers 9 bases. This CDR3 has 15 amino acids. J was trimmed by 6 bases and V by 3 bases; bases with no gene match: 7. CDR1 is SGHRS and CDR2 is YFSETQ in the germline V gene. CDR3 region: CASSSVAGVFNEQFF. The CDR3 coding sequence is TGCGCCAGCAGCTCGGTAGCGGGAGTATTCAATGAGCAGTTCTTC.

This clone came up once. This chain joins TRBV6-1 and TRBJ2-6; 7 bases map to TRBD1. Looked up from germline, CDR1 is MNHNS and CDR2 is SASEGT. V dropped 4 bases and J dropped 0; count of bases not matched to a gene: 9. The CDR3 extends over 18 amino acids. CDR3 loop: CASSGRDSGYSGANVLTF. DNA for the CDR3: TGTGCCAGCAGTGGCCGGGACAGTGGTTACTCTGGGGCCAACGTCCTGACTTTC.

This clone has just one count. J is TRBJ1-6 and V is TRBV25-1, with D tentatively TRBD1 (6 bases). The germline V gene encodes CDR1 MGHDK and CDR2 SYGVNS. Trimming pared 2 bases from V and 11 bases from J, leaving 16 bases between. This CDR3 region has 15 residues. The chain's CDR3 is CASSEIYRDGAPLHF. DNA of the CDR3: TGTGCCAGCAGTGAAATCTACAGGGACGGTGCACCCCTCCACTTT.

The rearrangement joins TRBV18 to TRBJ2-6; D perhaps matches TRBD2 (5 bases). The CDR3 contains 18 residues. Germline CDR1 KGHSH, CDR2 LQKENI. The V and J ends lost 5 bases and 0 bases respectively, with 17 bases between them. The CDR3 loop reads CASSTTQLAGSGANVLTF. The CDR3 DNA reads TGTGCCAGCTCAACTACCCAACTCGCGGGCTCTGGGGCCAACGTCCTGACTTTC. The variable domain in full, with the rest retrieved from reference TRBV18 and TRBJ2-6, is NAGVMQNPRHLVRRRGQEARLRCSPMKGHSHVYWYRQLPEEGLKFMVYLQKENIIDESGMPKERFSAEFPKEGPSILRIQQVVRGDSAAYFCASSTTQLAGSGANVLTFGAGSRLTVL.

This chain's CDR3 is CAWSVSPLAGEQYF. CDR3 DNA: TGTGCCTGGAGTGTTTCGCCCCTCGCCGGGGAGCAGTACTTC. The V gene is TRBV30, the J gene TRBJ2-7, with D uncertain. The CDR3 totals 14 residues. The germline V gene has CDR1 GTSNPN and CDR2 SVGIG (reference sequence). Trimming took 0 bases from V and 7 from J, leaving 16 bases between them. Filled out from reference TRBV30 and TRBJ2-7, the complete variable domain reads SQTIHQWPATLVQPVGSPLSLECTVEGTSNPNLYWYRQAAGRGLQLLFYSVGIGQISSEVPQNLSASRPQDRQFILSSKKLLLSDSGFYLCAWSVSPLAGEQYFGPGTRLTVT.

The chain joins TRBV5-1 to TRBJ1-2, with 8 nucleotides matching TRBD1. J lost 8 bases, V lost 2 bases, and 5 bases had no gene match. CDR3 length equals 13 residues. Germline CDR1 and CDR2: SGHRS and YFSETQ. Here the CDR3 reads CASSFWTGFGYTF. DNA for the CDR3: TGCGCCAGCAGCTTTTGGACAGGGTTCGGCTACACCTTC.

This chain connects TRBV6-1 to TRBJ1-1; 8 bases line up with TRBD1. The V gene's germline CDR1 is MNHNS and CDR2 SASEGT. CDR3 length: 13 residues. Unmatched junction bases numbered 4, after V lost 6 bases and J lost 4 bases. For the CDR3, the DNA is TGTGCCAGCAGCAGGGGGCGCGTCACTGAAGCTTTCTTT. Translated: CASSRGRVTEAFF.

This sequence joins TRBV5-4 and TRBJ2-3, with TRBD2 identical over 15 bases. V lost 4 bases to trimming and J lost 8 bases; unmatched junction nucleotides: 5. The CDR3 consists of 15 residues. Germline V lookup: CDR1 SGHNT, CDR2 YYREEE (reference sequence). CDR3 sequence: CASSIGTSGGRTQYF. The CDR3, as DNA: TGTGCCAGCAGCATCGGGACTAGCGGGGGGCGTACGCAGTATTTT.

The rearrangement links TRBV5-6 to TRBJ1-1; D is unclear. CDR1 and CDR2 (germline): SGHDT, YYEEEE. The CDR3 totals 15 residues. V was trimmed by 2 bases and J by 8 bases, leaving 19 bases between them. The CDR3 here is CASSLKSPRLREAFF. In nucleotides, the CDR3 is TGTGCCAGCAGCTTAAAATCACCTAGGCTAAGGGAAGCTTTCTTT.

The V and J genes are TRBV11-2 and TRBJ2-7; 7 bases map to TRBD1. The germline gives CDR1 SGHAT, CDR2 FQNNGV. V lost 5 bases, J lost 5 bases, and 9 bases stayed unmatched. The CDR3 is made up of 14 amino acids. The DNA of the CDR3 is TGTGCCAGCAGCCCCCAGGGGGATCACGACGAGCAGTACTTC. Its protein is CASSPQGDHDEQYF.

The rearrangement uses TRBV9 and TRBJ1-3; possibly TRBD1 for D (6 bases). With 0 bases removed from V and 3 bases from J, the gap between germline ends came to 13 bases. CDR3 length: 16 amino acids. From germline, CDR1 is SGDLS and CDR2 YYNGEE. The CDR3 bases are TGTGCCAGCAGCGTAGGCAGGGGAGTCTTTGGAAACACCATATATTTT. Translation: CASSVGRGVFGNTIYF.

This clone has only one observation. The rearrangement links TRBV4-1 to TRBJ1-1, with D unresolved. The CDR3 loop spans 12 amino acids. Germline V CDR1 and CDR2: MGHRA, YSYEKL. The V end lost 4 bases, the J end lost 6 bases, and 9 bases lay between the germline ends. This CDR3 is CASSPGGPEAFF. CDR3 coding DNA: TGCGCCAGCAGCCCGGGAGGGCCTGAAGCTTTCTTT.

This rearrangement joins TRBV2 to TRBJ1-5, with D uncertain. The CDR3 sequence is 13 residues long. Trimming left V 4 bases short and J 3 bases short, with 7 bases between. Germline CDR1 reads SNHLY; CDR2 reads FYNNEI. This CDR3 reads CASSVPNNQPQHF. The DNA of the CDR3 is TGTGCCAGCAGTGTTCCTAACAATCAGCCCCAGCATTTT.

The V gene is TRBV4-1, the J gene TRBJ2-1; 12 positions agree with TRBD2. From germline, CDR1 is MGHRA and CDR2 YSYEKL. The J segment lost 9 bases and the V segment lost 0 bases, leaving 12 bases of the junction unmatched. The CDR3 totals 18 residues. The CDR3 region is CASSQDATSGRSRGEQFF. DNA of the CDR3: TGCGCCAGCAGCCAAGACGCTACTAGCGGGAGGTCTCGGGGTGAGCAGTTCTTC.

The gene calls are TRBV30 and TRBJ2-7; possible D gene TRBD1, 5 bases. V was trimmed by 1 base and J by 1 base, leaving 14 bases between them. The CDR3 contains 15 residues. Germline V CDR1 and CDR2: GTSNPN, SVGIG (reference sequence). The CDR3 DNA follows: TGTGCCTGGAGTGGGCCCCGGTCAGGGTCCTACGAGCAGTACTTC. This sequence encodes CAWSGPRSGSYEQYF. The whole variable domain, remainder taken from reference TRBV30 and TRBJ2-7, is SQTIHQWPATLVQPVGSPLSLECTVEGTSNPNLYWYRQAAGRGLQLLFYSVGIGQISSEVPQNLSASRPQDRQFILSSKKLLLSDSGFYLCAWSGPRSGSYEQYFGPGTRLTVT.

J is TRBJ2-2 and V is TRBV7-9, with TRBD2 matching over 12 bases. J gave up 4 bases and V 5 bases, and 11 bases lay outside the gene matches. Germline loops: CDR1 SEHNR, CDR2 FQNEAQ (reference sequence). The CDR3 spans 18 residues. The CDR3 protein is CASSGRQLAGGPTGELFF. The CDR3, as DNA: TGTGCCAGCAGCGGACGACAACTAGCGGGAGGCCCCACCGGGGAGCTGTTTTTT.

The CDR3 here is CASSYQGFKDTQYF. The CDR3 DNA is TGTGCCAGCAGTTACCAGGGGTTTAAAGATACGCAGTATTTT. The rearrangement uses TRBV2 and TRBJ2-3; D is perhaps TRBD1 (6 bases). Looked up from germline, CDR1 is SNHLY and CDR2 is FYNNEI. Trimming cost V 5 bases and J 5 bases, with 14 bases left between them. This CDR3 spans 14 amino acids.

The chain carries TRBV2 and TRBJ2-7; 10 nucleotides align to TRBD2. The V segment lost 6 bases and the J segment 2 bases; nucleotides outside the gene matches: 7. Germline V lookup: CDR1 SNHLY, CDR2 FYNNEI. The CDR3 runs to 15 residues. The CDR3 is CASSLGLAETYEQYF. CDR3 bases: TGTGCCAGCAGCCTCGGACTAGCGGAAACCTACGAGCAGTACTTC.

The rearrangement uses TRBV20-1 and TRBJ2-5; 8 nucleotides match TRBD2. CDR3 size: 13 residues. J lost 5 bases, V lost 3 bases, and 5 bases had no gene match. Germline assignment: CDR1 DFQATT and CDR2 SNEGSKA (reference sequence). The CDR3 region is CSASYGGRETQYF. The CDR3 DNA reads TGCAGTGCTAGTTATGGCGGGAGGGAGACCCAGTACTTC.

This clone has ten or more counts. V usage is TRBV29-1 and J usage is TRBJ2-1; TRBD1 agrees at 10 bases. CDR3 size: 12 residues. Per germline, CDR1 SQVTM and CDR2 ANQGSEA. V dropped 4 bases and J dropped 8; count of bases not matched to a gene: 2. CDR3 amino acids: CSVGDRGDEQFF. Written as DNA, the CDR3 is TGCAGCGTTGGGGACAGGGGTGATGAGCAGTTCTTC.

The chain links TRBV19 to TRBJ1-3, with D tentatively TRBD1 (6 bases). Looked up from germline, CDR1 is LNHDA and CDR2 is SQIVND (reference sequence). This CDR3 is 15 amino acids long. The V end lost 4 bases, the J end lost 1 base, and 11 bases lay between the germline ends. The CDR3 spells CASSTGGQSGNTIYF. The CDR3 region has the DNA TGTGCCAGTAGTACGGGAGGACAGTCTGGAAACACCATATATTTT.

A few counts support this clone. This sequence joins TRBV18 and TRBJ2-5; TRBD2 matches 12 bases. The CDR3 spans 16 residues. Trimming took 0 bases from V and 5 from J; bases not matched to a gene: 4. The V gene's germline CDR1 is KGHSH and CDR2 LQKENI. CDR3 residues: CASSPPTSGSSETQYF. The CDR3 DNA is TGTGCCAGCTCACCACCGACTAGCGGGAGTAGCGAGACCCAGTACTTC.

This chain connects TRBV7-6 to TRBJ2-7; TRBD2 aligns across 11 bases. In germline, CDR1 is SGHVS, CDR2 FNYEAQ. The length of the CDR3 is 14 residues. V was pared by 3 bases and J by 5 bases, with 3 bases of the junction left unmatched. Here the CDR3 DNA reads TGTGCCAGCAGCTTCTCGGGACTAGCGGACGAGCAGTACTTC. Encoded protein: CASSFSGLADEQYF.

The rearrangement uses TRBV10-3 and TRBJ1-3, with D unclear. Trimming took 2 bases from V and 4 from J, leaving 9 bases between them. Germline V gives CDR1 ENHRY, CDR2 SYGVKD. The CDR3 covers 14 residues. The CDR3, as DNA: TGTGCCATCAGTGAGGCAGGAAAGGGAAACACCATATATTTT. Translated: CAISEAGKGNTIYF.

At least ten counts were recorded for this clone. This chain joins TRBV7-9 and TRBJ2-5, with 8 bases that match TRBD2. The V gene's germline CDR1 is SEHNR and CDR2 FQNEAQ (reference sequence). V shed 1 base, J shed 5 bases, and the junction held 12 bases outside the gene matches. The CDR3 spans 17 residues. In nucleotides, the CDR3 is TGTGCCAGCAGCTTAGGGGCTTCAGCGGGAGATGGTGAGACCCAGTACTTC. Its translation: CASSLGASAGDGETQYF.